One sample yielded the 30 T cell receptor beta chains listed below, sequenced in a study of T-cell memory formation after mild COVID-19. TCRdb analysed the 5' RACE reads with MiXCR anew, one entry per CDR3 protein. The sample lists hundreds of thousands of distinct CDR3 sequences, roughly a fifth occurring once. Sequencing was done on a sample of PBMCs or a T cell subset sorted from them (not recorded which). All receptors come from an adult woman who had mild COVID-19 (a few samples of this study predate the infection). Cell type and time point are not known.

The chain combines TRBV6-2 or TRBV6-3 with TRBJ2-7; 9 bases are a match to TRBD1. V gave up 2 bases and J gave up 6 bases; unmatched junction bases: 20. The germline V gene has CDR1 MNHEY and CDR2 SVGEGT. This CDR3 is built from 19 residues. The CDR3 region has the DNA TGTGCCAGCAGTTACAGGCCCGGGACAGGGTCCCCAAGGGTCATCGAGCAGTACTTC. Residues: CASSYRPGTGSPRVIEQYF.

The chain joins TRBV10-3 to TRBJ2-7, with no clear D. V lost 5 bases to trimming and J lost 2 bases, with 7 bases between them. The germline gives CDR1 ENHRY, CDR2 SYGVKD. The length of the CDR3 is 12 residues. The CDR3 loop reads CAISTATYEQYF. CDR3 nucleotides: TGTGCCATCAGTACAGCTACCTACGAGCAGTACTTC.

The chain has TRBV24-1 and TRBJ2-1; possibly TRBD1 for D (6 bases). This CDR3 spans 16 amino acids. In germline, CDR1 is KGHDR, CDR2 SFDVKD. Between the trimmed V and J ends, which lost 5 bases and 3 bases, there was a span of 16 bases. The CDR3: CATSGVHRVDYNEQFF. The CDR3 bases are TGTGCCACCAGTGGTGTACACAGGGTAGACTACAATGAGCAGTTCTTC.

The chain joins TRBV6-1 to TRBJ2-1; 8 positions match TRBD1. The germline V gene has CDR1 MNHNS and CDR2 SASEGT. The length of the CDR3 is 14 residues. V lost 7 bases and J lost 7; bases outside the gene matches: 9. CDR3 protein: CASNRDRSSNEQFF. CDR3 DNA sequence: TGTGCCAGCAACCGGGACAGGTCCTCGAATGAGCAGTTCTTC.

The chain joins TRBV7-3 to TRBJ2-7; possibly TRBD1 or TRBD2 for D (5 bases each). Germline CDR1 SGHTA, CDR2 FQGTGA. The CDR3 runs 12 residues. V lost 5 bases, J lost 6 bases, and 11 bases lay in between. This CDR3 is CASSLGDGEQYF. CDR3 nucleotides: TGTGCCAGCAGCCTAGGGGACGGCGAGCAGTACTTC.

The chain employs TRBV7-2 and TRBJ2-5; a possible D gene is TRBD1 (6 bases). This CDR3 region has 15 residues. Germline V CDR1 and CDR2: SGHTA, FQGNSA. Deletions cut 3 bases from V and 1 base from J, with 12 bases between. The CDR3 region has the DNA TGTGCCAGCAGCTTTTACTGGACAGTCCAAGAGACCCAGTACTTC. This encodes CASSFYWTVQETQYF. The full variable domain, with the rest looked up from reference TRBV7-2 and TRBJ2-5, is GAGVSQSPSNKVTEKGKDVELRCDPISGHTALYWYRQSLGQGLEFLIYFQGNSAPDKSGLPSDRFSAERTGGSVSTLTIQRTQQEDSAVYLCASSFYWTVQETQYFGPGTRLLVL.

This clonotype was observed a handful of times. The chain recombines TRBV12-3 or TRBV12-4 with TRBJ2-3; no reliable D call. The CDR3 spans 16 residues. The ends were cut back, 5 bases at V and 3 bases at J, with 18 bases in the middle. The CDR3 loop reads CASSKPTGLRTDTQYF. As DNA, the CDR3 is TGTGCCAGCAGTAAACCTACGGGCCTTCGGACAGATACGCAGTATTTT.

The chain is built from TRBV12-3 or TRBV12-4 and TRBJ1-2, with D hard to call. The CDR3 contains 16 residues. The CDR3 nucleotides read TGTGCAGCAGCCCTAGGGAGGGAACCAAACCACGATGGCTACACCTTC. It is translated as CAAALGREPNHDGYTF.

CDR3 protein: CASSLFWGGELFF. Here the CDR3 DNA reads TGTGCCAGCAGCTTATTTTGGGGCGGGGAGCTGTTTTTT. The chain combines TRBV7-2 with TRBJ2-2; no clear D gene. The V end was cut by 2 bases, the J end by 7 bases, with 8 bases between. Germline V gene sequence: CDR1 SGHTA, CDR2 FQGNSA. The CDR3 runs 13 residues.

This clonotype was picked up a small number of times. The chain recombines TRBV20-1 with TRBJ2-3; D unresolved. The CDR3 runs 14 residues. CDR1 is DFQATT, CDR2 SNEGSKA, per germline (reference sequence). Between the trimmed V and J ends, which lost 0 bases and 0 bases, there was a span of 7 bases. This chain's CDR3 is CSARDFGSTDTQYF. CDR3 in DNA: TGCAGTGCTAGAGATTTTGGCAGCACAGATACGCAGTATTTT.

The gene calls are TRBV5-6 and TRBJ1-1, with 8 nucleotides matching TRBD1. The ends lost 3 bases at V and 4 bases at J; junction bases unmatched: 8. CDR1 is SGHDT and CDR2 is YYEEEE in the germline V gene. The CDR3 loop spans 15 amino acids. CDR3: CASSYQGASGTEAFF. The CDR3 DNA reads TGTGCCAGCAGCTATCAGGGGGCGTCGGGCACTGAAGCTTTCTTT.

This clonotype was seen more than once but under ten times. V and J are TRBV5-1 and TRBJ2-2; the match to TRBD1 covers 10 bases. CDR1 is SGHRS, CDR2 YFSETQ, per germline. CDR3 length equals 15 residues. Unmatched junction bases numbered 5, after V lost 4 bases and J lost 5 bases. The CDR3 reads CASSRQGAHTGELFF. In nucleotides, the CDR3 is TGCGCCAGCAGCCGACAGGGGGCGCATACCGGGGAGCTGTTTTTT.

The table lists this clonotype with a few counts. V gene TRBV19 combines with J gene TRBJ2-1; 10 nucleotides line up with TRBD1. The germline V gene has CDR1 LNHDA and CDR2 SQIVND (reference sequence). The CDR3 is made up of 14 amino acids. The junction had 4 bases not matched to a gene; V was cut back by 5 bases and J by 6 bases. Here the CDR3 reads CASSHRTGGNEQFF. The CDR3 bases are TGTGCCAGTAGTCACCGGACAGGGGGCAATGAGCAGTTCTTC. The full variable domain, in which reference TRBV19 and TRBJ2-1 provide the parts outside the CDR3, is DGGITQSPKYLFRKEGQNVTLSCEQNLNHDAMYWYRQDPGQGLRLIYYSQIVNDFQKGDIAEGYSVSREKKESFPLTVTSAQKNPTAFYLCASSHRTGGNEQFFGPGTRLTVL.

This clonotype was detected many times. The chain uses TRBV4-1 and TRBJ2-1; D may be TRBD1 or TRBD2 (5 bases each). The V gene's germline CDR1 is MGHRA and CDR2 YSYEKL. The CDR3 length is 15 residues. V was pared by 5 bases and J by 5 bases, with 16 bases between. CDR3 in amino acids: CASSNRGLSHNEQFF. Written as DNA, the CDR3 is TGCGCCAGCAGCAACCGGGGCCTCTCGCACAATGAGCAGTTCTTC.

This clonotype was counted a few times. The J gene is TRBJ2-5, the V gene TRBV12-3 or TRBV12-4, with 14 bases aligning to TRBD2. The CDR3 loop spans 14 amino acids. With 5 bases clipped from V and 5 bases from J, the junction kept 1 base outside the gene matches. CDR3 in DNA: TGTGCCAGCAGTCGGACTAGCGGGGGGGAGACCCAGTACTTC. Translated: CASSRTSGGETQYF.

This clonotype was seen more than once but under ten times. The chain links TRBV30 to TRBJ1-6; TRBD1 is a possible D gene (6 bases). Trimming took off 0 bases at V and 10 bases at J, with 10 bases between the two ends. Germline V gene lookup returns CDR1 GTSNPN and CDR2 SVGIG (reference sequence). The CDR3 runs to 13 residues. The CDR3 reads CAWSVQGRSPLHF. The CDR3 nucleotides are TGTGCCTGGAGTGTACAGGGAAGATCACCCCTCCACTTT.

The chain carries TRBV9 and TRBJ1-2; D call uncertain. Germline lookup yields CDR1 SGDLS and CDR2 YYNGEE. The CDR3 is made up of 14 amino acids. Trimming stripped 0 bases from V and 3 bases from J, with 9 bases between. CDR3 nucleotides: TGTGCCAGCAGCGTAGAGTCGTTGCACTATGGCTACACCTTC. It is translated as CASSVESLHYGYTF.

This clonotype is a singleton in its sample. The rearrangement uses TRBV12-3 or TRBV12-4 and TRBJ2-7, with TRBD2 identical over 15 bases. The CDR3 extends over 20 amino acids. V dropped 5 bases and J dropped 3; count of bases not matched to a gene: 17. This chain's CDR3 is CASSLQRWTSGRASFYEQYF. The CDR3 nucleotides read TGTGCCAGCAGTCTCCAACGGTGGACTAGCGGGAGGGCCAGCTTCTACGAGCAGTACTTC.

This clonotype was counted between two and nine times. The V and J genes are TRBV7-9 and TRBJ2-1; 8 bases are shared with TRBD2. The J segment lost 6 bases and the V segment lost 4 bases, leaving 11 bases of the junction unmatched. Looked up from germline, CDR1 is SEHNR and CDR2 is FQNEAQ (reference sequence). The CDR3 totals 16 residues. In DNA form, the CDR3 reads TGTGCCAGCAGCTGGCTGACTAGCGTGGAACCCAATGAGCAGTTCTTC. Translating it yields CASSWLTSVEPNEQFF.

The chain has TRBV4-3 and TRBJ2-3; 13 nucleotides line up with TRBD2. Germline V gene data show CDR1 as LGHNA and CDR2 as YSLEER. The CDR3 totals 16 residues. After removal of 1 base from V and 6 bases from J, the junction contained 4 bases not matched to a gene. The CDR3 loop is CASSQGLAGGGDTQYF. CDR3 coding DNA: TGCGCCAGCAGCCAAGGACTAGCGGGAGGAGGGGATACGCAGTATTTT.

This clonotype showed up just once. The chain carries TRBV18 and TRBJ1-2; perhaps TRBD1 as D (6 bases). The germline V gene encodes CDR1 KGHSH and CDR2 LQKENI. V was pared by 1 base and J by 1 base, with 13 bases between. This CDR3 contains 16 residues. The CDR3 sequence: CASSPQGERFNYGYTF. The CDR3 DNA reads TGTGCCAGCTCACCACAGGGGGAGCGTTTTAACTATGGCTACACCTTC.

This clonotype has more than one count but fewer than ten. CDR3: CASSPTGIYEQYF. The DNA of the CDR3 is TGTGCCAGCTCACCCACAGGGATCTACGAGCAGTACTTC. The V gene is TRBV18, the J gene TRBJ2-7; possible D gene TRBD1, 6 bases. V lost 3 bases to trimming and J lost 3 bases, with 9 bases between them. The CDR3 totals 13 residues. Germline V gives CDR1 KGHSH, CDR2 LQKENI.

The chain recombines TRBV30 with TRBJ1-2, with D uncertain. The CDR3 consists of 11 residues. Germline CDR1 reads GTSNPN; CDR2 reads SVGIG (reference sequence). Trimming cost V 4 bases and J 4 bases, with 7 bases left between them. CDR3 sequence: CAWTGFYGYTF. DNA for the CDR3: TGTGCCTGGACAGGATTCTATGGCTACACCTTC.

This chain links TRBV18 with TRBJ2-2, with 9 positions matching TRBD1. With V trimmed by 10 bases and J by 1 base, 4 bases remained unmatched. Germline CDR1 KGHSH, CDR2 LQKENI. CDR3 length: 14 amino acids. This CDR3 reads CATWTGVNTGELFF. The CDR3 bases are TGTGCCACCTGGACAGGGGTGAACACCGGGGAGCTGTTTTTT.

V gene TRBV18 combines with J gene TRBJ1-2; unclear D gene. The ends were cut back, 3 bases at V and 7 bases at J, with 15 bases in the middle. Germline values: CDR1 KGHSH, CDR2 LQKENI. The CDR3 length is 14 residues. The CDR3 sequence: CASSPPDWWPGYTF. The DNA for the CDR3 is TGTGCCAGCTCACCCCCCGATTGGTGGCCTGGCTACACCTTC. Drawing the rest from reference TRBV18 and TRBJ1-2, the complete variable domain is NAGVMQNPRHLVRRRGQEARLRCSPMKGHSHVYWYRQLPEEGLKFMVYLQKENIIDESGMPKERFSAEFPKEGPSILRIQQVVRGDSAAYFCASSPPDWWPGYTFGSGTRLTVV.

This clonotype was observed a few times. This chain links TRBV4-3 with TRBJ2-1; a weak D match, TRBD2 (5 bases). Between the trimmed V and J ends, which lost 4 bases and 4 bases, there was a span of 11 bases. The CDR3 has 14 residues. Per the germline V gene, CDR1 is LGHNA and CDR2 is YSLEER. In nucleotides, the CDR3 is TGCGCCAGCAGCCTAGCGTCCACGTACAATGAGCAGTTCTTC. This codes for CASSLASTYNEQFF.

In this sample, this clonotype turned up many times. V and J are TRBV18 and TRBJ1-6, with D unclear. The germline CDR1 and CDR2 sequences are KGHSH and LQKENI. This CDR3 comprises 13 residues. V lost 0 bases to trimming and J lost 6 bases, with 3 bases between them. The CDR3 is CASSPPSNSPLHF. The CDR3 DNA is TGTGCCAGCTCACCACCGAGTAATTCACCCCTCCACTTT. Full variable domain (remainder filled in from reference TRBV18 and TRBJ1-6): NAGVMQNPRHLVRRRGQEARLRCSPMKGHSHVYWYRQLPEEGLKFMVYLQKENIIDESGMPKERFSAEFPKEGPSILRIQQVVRGDSAAYFCASSPPSNSPLHFGNGTRLTVT.

This sequence joins TRBV9 and TRBJ2-3; 7 bases line up with TRBD2. CDR1 and CDR2 from the germline V gene are SGDLS and YYNGEE. The CDR3 sequence is 16 residues long. V was pared by 0 bases and J by 2 bases, with 6 bases of the junction left unmatched. CDR3 nucleotides: TGTGCCAGCAGCGTAGCCGGGGGGACCTTCACAGATACGCAGTATTTT. This codes for CASSVAGGTFTDTQYF.

This sequence joins TRBV20-1 and TRBJ1-1, with D tentatively TRBD1 (6 bases). V was clipped by 1 base and J by 1 base, with 13 bases between them. The germline CDR1 and CDR2 sequences are DFQATT and SNEGSKA (reference sequence). The CDR3 runs to 15 residues. CDR3 region: CSARALGRGNTEAFF. In DNA form, the CDR3 reads TGCAGTGCTAGAGCATTAGGCAGGGGGAACACTGAAGCTTTCTTT.

This clonotype was counted a few times. This chain uses TRBV12-3 or TRBV12-4 with TRBJ2-2; D tentatively fits TRBD1 or TRBD2 (6 bases each). The CDR3 runs 13 residues. V was clipped by 8 bases and J by 7 bases, with 14 bases between them. The CDR3 protein is CASDRNGGGELFF. The CDR3 nucleotides are TGTGCCAGCGACAGGAACGGGGGCGGGGAGCTGTTTTTT.